This entry lists 26 T cell receptor beta chains sequenced from one sample in a study of T-cell reconstitution after alpha-beta-depleted transplantation in children. Preparation of the TCRbeta library was carried out with unique molecular identifiers. TCRdb re-called the PCR reads through MiXCR, storing one row per CDR3 protein. Of some 450,000 distinct CDR3 sequences in the sample, roughly 44% are singletons; the top ten hold under 30%. The material sequenced was PBMCs, taken before TCRalphabeta/CD19-depleted stem cell transplant. The receptors stem from a girl aged 2 to 10 with aplastic anemia, due to receive a stem cell transplant.

The chain uses TRBV20-1 and TRBJ2-7; weak D call: TRBD2 (6 bases). The length of the CDR3 is 15 residues. V was trimmed by 4 bases and J by 8 bases, leaving 24 bases between them. In germline, CDR1 is DFQATT, CDR2 SNEGSKA (reference sequence). The CDR3 DNA is TGCAGTGCTACTTCGGCGGGGTGGACGTTGGGGAAGCAGTACTTC. It specifies CSATSAGWTLGKQYF.

This chain joins TRBV28 and TRBJ2-7; 11 nucleotides match TRBD1. The CDR3 contains 16 residues. Per the germline V gene, CDR1 is MDHEN and CDR2 is SYDVKM. V lost 6 bases and J lost 4; bases outside the gene matches: 11. The CDR3 spells CASSPARTGGIYEQYF. In nucleotides, the CDR3 is TGTGCCAGCAGCCCCGCGCGGACAGGGGGCATTTACGAGCAGTACTTC.

The genes are TRBV29-1 and TRBJ2-7, with D unresolved. This CDR3 spans 12 amino acids. Trimming shortened V by 7 bases and J by 2 bases, and 12 bases separated the two germline ends. CDR1 and CDR2 from the germline V gene are SQVTM and ANQGSEA. The CDR3 DNA reads TGCAGCGCCACCGAACACGCCTACGAGCAGTACTTC. This sequence encodes CSATEHAYEQYF.

This sequence joins TRBV27 and TRBJ1-5; D not certain. The CDR3 is 13 amino acids. Trimming stripped 3 bases from V and 4 bases from J, with 7 bases between. Germline V CDR1 and CDR2: MNHEY, SMNVEV (reference sequence). This CDR3 reads CASSFQPNQPQHF. The CDR3 region has the DNA TGTGCCAGCAGTTTCCAACCTAATCAGCCCCAGCATTTT.

The V gene is TRBV20-1, the J gene TRBJ2-2; a weak D match, TRBD2 (6 bases). Deletions cut 5 bases from V and 0 bases from J, with 16 bases between. Germline-derived CDR1 and CDR2 are DFQATT and SNEGSKA (reference sequence). The CDR3 is made up of 16 amino acids. The CDR3 loop is CSARGVAATNTGELFF. CDR3 in DNA: TGCAGTGCTCGCGGGGTAGCGGCAACGAACACCGGGGAGCTGTTTTTT.

As regards this clonotype: This clone may be a read error of a much larger clone one base away. V gene TRBV18 combines with J gene TRBJ2-1; tentatively, D is TRBD1 (6 bases). CDR1 KGHSH and CDR2 LQKENI come from the germline V gene. The CDR3 spans 13 residues. The V end lost 2 bases, the J end lost 8 bases, and 10 bases lay between the germline ends. CDR3 in DNA: TGTGCCAGCTCACCAAGGGGGACCGATGAGCAGTTCTTC. Protein: CASSPRGTDEQFF. Combining the CDR3 with reference TRBV18 and TRBJ2-1 gives the whole variable domain NAGVMQNPRHLVRRRGQEARLRCSPMKGHSHVYWYRQLPEEGLKFMVYLQKENIIDESGMPKERFSAEFPKEGPSILRIQQVVRGDSAAYFCASSPRGTDEQFFGPGTRLTVL.

This clonotype was detected ten times or more. The chain couples TRBV25-1 to TRBJ1-1, with D hard to call. There are 19 residues in the CDR3. V lost 3 bases and J 1 base, leaving 24 bases between the germline ends. Germline CDR1 and CDR2: MGHDK and SYGVNS. The CDR3 sequence: CASSEGVEVGPKGNTEAFF. The CDR3 DNA follows: TGTGCCAGCAGTGAGGGCGTTGAAGTTGGTCCGAAGGGGAACACTGAAGCTTTCTTT.

The chain links TRBV27 to TRBJ2-1, with D unresolved. The CDR3 runs to 14 residues. V was trimmed by 9 bases and J by 1 base, leaving 13 bases between them. The germline V gene has CDR1 MNHEY and CDR2 SMNVEV (reference sequence). CDR3 bases: TGTGCCAGTTTGGCGTACACTTCCTACAATGAGCAGTTCTTC. Protein product: CASLAYTSYNEQFF.

This clonotype was recorded many times. The chain is built from TRBV20-1 and TRBJ1-5; TRBD1 might be the D (5 bases). Trimming removed 5 bases from V and 3 bases from J, with 14 bases in between. Germline values: CDR1 DFQATT, CDR2 SNEGSKA (reference sequence). There are 14 residues in the CDR3. CDR3 in DNA: TGCAGTGCTGGGGGGAGTGGGAACAATCAGCCCCAGCATTTT. It translates to CSAGGSGNNQPQHF.

The V call is TRBV6-5, the J call TRBJ1-3, with a weak D call TRBD1 (6 bases). This CDR3 contains 15 residues. CDR1 is MNHEY, CDR2 SVGAGI, per germline. Between the trimmed V and J ends, which lost 2 bases and 3 bases, there was a span of 11 bases. CDR3 residues: CASSYTAGDGNTIYF. CDR3 coding DNA: TGTGCCAGCAGTTACACAGCAGGGGATGGAAACACCATATATTTT.

The J gene is TRBJ1-2, the V gene TRBV15; no firm D call. V was trimmed by 0 bases and J by 9 bases, leaving 14 bases between them. The CDR3 spans 14 residues. Germline lookup yields CDR1 LNHNV and CDR2 YYDKDF (reference sequence). CDR3 amino acids: CATSRDPGVGSYTF. CDR3 in DNA: TGTGCCACCAGCAGAGACCCCGGAGTCGGGAGCTACACCTTC.

This clonotype was observed a few times. The rearrangement uses TRBV11-1 and TRBJ1-3; D gene ambiguous. The germline V gene has CDR1 SGHAT and CDR2 FQDESV (reference sequence). CDR3 length equals 13 residues. With 5 bases removed from V and 5 bases from J, the gap between germline ends came to 10 bases. CDR3 residues: CASSRDLRNTIYF. The CDR3 DNA sequence: TGTGCCAGCAGCCGTGATCTCCGAAACACCATATATTTT. The full variable domain, its missing parts supplied by reference TRBV11-1 and TRBJ1-3, is EAEVAQSPRYKITEKSQAVAFWCDPISGHATLYWYRQILGQGPELLVQFQDESVVDDSQLPKDRFSAERLKGVDSTLKIQPAELGDSAMYLCASSRDLRNTIYFGEGSWLTVV.

This clonotype was detected a few times. V and J are TRBV4-1 and TRBJ2-7; 10 nucleotides line up with TRBD1. The trim removed 1 base at V and 2 bases at J, leaving 5 bases unmatched. CDR1 and CDR2 (germline): MGHRA, YSYEKL. The CDR3 extends over 16 amino acids. Here the CDR3 reads CASSQGWTGGAYEQYF. CDR3 sequence (DNA): TGCGCCAGCAGCCAAGGCTGGACAGGGGGGGCCTACGAGCAGTACTTC.

This chain uses TRBV29-1 with TRBJ1-1; TRBD1 aligns across 7 bases. Germline V lookup: CDR1 SQVTM, CDR2 ANQGSEA. J was trimmed by 4 bases and V by 6 bases; bases with no gene match: 11. The length of the CDR3 is 14 residues. The CDR3 DNA sequence: TGCAGCGTCGTCAGGCGGGACAGTTCCACTGAAGCTTTCTTT. Translation: CSVVRRDSSTEAFF.

This clonotype was seen only a few times. The V call is TRBV20-1, the J call TRBJ2-1, with 8 bases aligning to TRBD2. Germline values: CDR1 DFQATT, CDR2 SNEGSKA (reference sequence). The CDR3 runs to 16 residues. The V and J ends lost 1 base and 0 bases, in that order; junction bases with no gene match: 5. CDR3 DNA: TGCAGTGCTAGAGCCGACGGGGGGGCCTCCTACAATGAGCAGTTCTTC. It yields the protein CSARADGGASYNEQFF.

The gene calls are TRBV7-9 and TRBJ2-7, with 8 bases lining up with TRBD1. The germline V gene encodes CDR1 SEHNR and CDR2 FQNEAQ (reference sequence). The CDR3 length is 14 residues. With 6 bases clipped from V and 6 bases from J, the junction kept 10 bases outside the gene matches. CDR3 region: CASRPGQGQGEQYF. The CDR3 DNA reads TGTGCCAGCAGACCCGGACAGGGTCAGGGCGAGCAGTACTTC.

The genes are TRBV5-1 and TRBJ2-7, with TRBD2 matching over 12 bases. CDR1 is SGHRS, CDR2 YFSETQ, per germline. Trimming cost V 0 bases and J 0 bases; bases outside gene matches: 1. This CDR3 contains 16 residues. The CDR3 nucleotides are TGCGCCAGCAGCTTGGGGACTAGCGGGATCTCCTACGAGCAGTACTTC. Its translation is CASSLGTSGISYEQYF.

This rearrangement joins TRBV20-1 to TRBJ2-7, with 7 bases identical to TRBD2. Germline CDR1 reads DFQATT; CDR2 reads SNEGSKA (reference sequence). The CDR3 totals 15 residues. V was pared by 5 bases and J by 4 bases, with 14 bases of the junction left unmatched. The CDR3 reads CSAQRSSGGRYEQYF. As DNA, the CDR3 is TGCAGTGCTCAACGCTCTAGCGGAGGCAGGTACGAGCAGTACTTC.

The chain links TRBV4-1 to TRBJ1-3; D may be TRBD1 (6 bases). Trimming shortened V by 3 bases and J by 4 bases, and 19 bases separated the two germline ends. The CDR3 sequence is 17 residues long. CDR1 MGHRA and CDR2 YSYEKL come from the germline V gene. The CDR3 loop is CASSHPGRKGEGNTIYF. The CDR3 nucleotides are TGCGCCAGCAGCCACCCCGGACGGAAGGGGGAAGGAAACACCATATATTTT.

The genes are TRBV7-9 and TRBJ2-7, with D uncertain. The CDR3 sequence is 15 residues long. Germline CDR1 reads SEHNR; CDR2 reads FQNEAQ (reference sequence). V shed 5 bases and J shed 5 bases, with 19 bases lying between them. The CDR3 loop is CASSHTVGNPDEQYF. In nucleotides, the CDR3 is TGTGCCAGCAGCCACACGGTCGGCAACCCGGACGAGCAGTACTTC.

About this clonotype: The conserved phenylalanine or tryptophan normally closing the CDR3 is absent here, so this likely arose from a read error. V gene TRBV5-1 combines with J gene TRBJ2-1, with 9 bases lining up with TRBD2. Germline assignment: CDR1 SGHRS and CDR2 YFSETQ. The CDR3 extends over 15 amino acids. V lost 0 bases and J lost 10; bases outside the gene matches: 8. The CDR3 here is CASSLAPSGTGEQFV. DNA of the CDR3: TGCGCCAGCAGCTTGGCCCCTAGCGGGACGGGAGAGCAGTTCGTC.

This rearrangement joins TRBV20-1 to TRBJ1-5; unclear D gene. The ends were cut back, 6 bases at V and 7 bases at J, with 13 bases in the middle. The CDR3 extends over 12 amino acids. Germline CDR1 and CDR2: DFQATT and SNEGSKA (reference sequence). The chain's CDR3 is CSAAQGSQPQHF. CDR3 nucleotide sequence: TGCAGTGCGGCACAAGGGAGCCAGCCCCAGCATTTT.

This clonotype was found a few times. This sequence joins TRBV20-1 and TRBJ2-2, with 7 bases lining up with TRBD1. From germline, CDR1 is DFQATT and CDR2 SNEGSKA (reference sequence). Trimming took 5 bases from V and 4 from J; bases not matched to a gene: 13. CDR3 size: 16 residues. CDR3 sequence (DNA): TGCAGTGCTCCATCCGACAGGGCGGTTGGCACCGGGGAGCTGTTTTTT. Translation gives CSAPSDRAVGTGELFF.

This clonotype was detected only a few times. V is TRBV20-1 and J is TRBJ2-5; unclear D gene. Germline values: CDR1 DFQATT, CDR2 SNEGSKA (reference sequence). V lost 6 bases to trimming and J lost 4 bases, with 9 bases between them. The CDR3 loop spans 11 amino acids. The CDR3 is CSATARETQYF. Here the CDR3 DNA reads TGCAGTGCAACAGCGAGAGAGACCCAGTACTTC.

J is TRBJ2-7 and V is TRBV7-9, with D uncertain. V gave up 6 bases and J gave up 2 bases, with 11 bases separating them. The CDR3 contains 13 residues. Germline V lookup: CDR1 SEHNR, CDR2 FQNEAQ (reference sequence). The CDR3 sequence is CASSGQDPYEQYF. The DNA for the CDR3 is TGTGCCAGCAGTGGGCAGGACCCCTACGAGCAGTACTTC.

The chain uses TRBV5-5 and TRBJ2-1; D is unresolved. Germline CDR1 reads SGHKS; CDR2 reads YYEKEE (reference sequence). Trimming shortened V by 3 bases and J by 7 bases, and 8 bases separated the two germline ends. This CDR3 spans 12 amino acids. The CDR3 spells CASSSRLNEQFF. Written as DNA, the CDR3 is TGTGCCAGCAGCTCCAGACTTAATGAGCAGTTCTTC.